This passage covers 27 T cell receptor beta chains from one sample sequenced in a study of blood T cell repertoires in COVID-19. Produced via immunoSEQ multiplex PCR; TCRdb's table is partial and in-frame only. In the table there are roughly 40,000 clones, 75% to 90% of which are singletons. Sequencing was carried out using peripheral blood. The receptors were sampled from a woman in her sixties or seventies with acute or convalescent COVID-19.

A few counts support this clone. This chain connects TRBV5-6 to TRBJ2-1; D gene uncertain. This CDR3 spans 13 amino acids. Germline V gene data show CDR1 as SGHDT and CDR2 as YYEEEE. Trimming took 1 base from V and 8 from J, leaving 10 bases between them. The DNA for the CDR3 is TGTGCCAGCAGCTTGACCTCCCTACATGAGCAGTTCTTC. Translation gives CASSLTSLHEQFF.

This chain uses TRBV28 with TRBJ1-2; no reliable D call. Germline V gene sequence: CDR1 MDHEN, CDR2 SYDVKM. CDR3 size: 11 residues. V was shortened by 2 bases and J by 5 bases, with 3 bases between the two germline ends. The CDR3 loop is CASSLEYGYTF. The DNA for the CDR3 is TGTGCCAGCAGTTTAGAGTATGGCTACACCTTC.

This clone appeared a few times. This chain connects TRBV27 to TRBJ1-5, with TRBD1 as a possible D gene (5 bases). CDR3 length: 15 residues. V was cut by 6 bases and J by 4 bases, with 16 bases left in between. In germline, CDR1 is MNHEY, CDR2 SMNVEV (reference sequence). In DNA form, the CDR3 reads TGTGCCAGCAGCCGGGGCGGCGGGGGAAATCAGCCCCAGCATTTT. Encoded protein: CASSRGGGGNQPQHF.

The V call is TRBV5-1, the J call TRBJ1-4, with D hard to call. V lost 5 bases and J 8 bases, leaving 19 bases between the germline ends. Germline V gene data show CDR1 as SGHRS and CDR2 as YFSETQ. The CDR3 runs to 15 residues. CDR3 sequence reads: CASRQTLSSGEKLFF. The CDR3 coding sequence is TGCGCCAGCAGACAGACCCTCTCCAGTGGGGAAAAACTGTTTTTT. Drawing the rest from reference TRBV5-1 and TRBJ1-4, the complete variable domain is KAGVTQTPRYLIKTRGQQVTLSCSPISGHRSVSWYQQTPGQGLQFLFEYFSETQRNKGNFPGRFSGRQFSNSRSEMNVSTLELGDSALYLCASRQTLSSGEKLFFGSGTQLSVL.

The chain uses TRBV30 and TRBJ2-3; 9 bases line up with TRBD2. The J segment lost 1 base and the V segment lost 4 bases, leaving 0 bases of the junction unmatched. This CDR3 is built from 13 residues. Germline V gives CDR1 GTSNPN, CDR2 SVGIG (reference sequence). CDR3 residues: CAWTSGGTDTQYF. CDR3 coding DNA: TGTGCCTGGACTAGCGGGGGCACAGATACGCAGTATTTT.

The chain employs TRBV6-2 or TRBV6-3 and TRBJ2-3; 8 positions agree with TRBD2. V shed 6 bases, J shed 2 bases, and the junction held 10 bases outside the gene matches. CDR1 MNHEY and CDR2 SVGEGT come from the germline V gene. The length of the CDR3 is 16 residues. The CDR3 protein is CASSHISGEVTDTQYF. The CDR3 coding sequence is TGTGCCAGCAGCCATATTAGCGGGGAAGTCACAGATACGCAGTATTTT.

This chain links TRBV19 with TRBJ2-1; D might be TRBD1 (6 bases). V was shortened by 6 bases and J by 2 bases, with 11 bases between the two germline ends. Germline values: CDR1 LNHDA, CDR2 SQIVND (reference sequence). The CDR3 sequence is 14 residues long. CDR3 DNA sequence: TGTGCCAGTAGCCGACAGGAGACCTACAATGAGCAGTTCTTC. Protein: CASSRQETYNEQFF.

The chain uses TRBV7-9 and TRBJ2-5, with 9 bases that match TRBD2. V was pared by 5 bases and J by 5 bases, with 3 bases of the junction left unmatched. The CDR3 extends over 13 amino acids. Germline assignment: CDR1 SEHNR and CDR2 FQNEAQ (reference sequence). CDR3 amino acids: CASSRGLAETQYF. The DNA of the CDR3 is TGTGCCAGCAGCCGGGGACTAGCCGAGACCCAGTACTTC.

The rearrangement uses TRBV5-1 and TRBJ2-1, with TRBD2 identical over 7 bases. With V trimmed by 4 bases and J by 3 bases, 7 bases remained unmatched. The CDR3 spans 15 residues. Germline loops: CDR1 SGHRS, CDR2 YFSETQ. CDR3 in amino acids: CASSPAGVDYNEQFF. The CDR3 DNA sequence: TGCGCCAGCAGCCCGGCGGGAGTTGACTACAATGAGCAGTTCTTC.

This sequence joins TRBV7-6 and TRBJ2-3; 9 nucleotides agree with TRBD1. Looked up from germline, CDR1 is SGHVS and CDR2 is FNYEAQ. This CDR3 is 15 amino acids long. V dropped 5 bases and J dropped 5; count of bases not matched to a gene: 8. CDR3 amino acids: CASSVTGGFGDTQYF. The CDR3 DNA follows: TGTGCCAGCAGCGTTACAGGGGGCTTCGGAGATACGCAGTATTTT.

The chain carries TRBV4-3 and TRBJ2-1; no reliable D call. The germline CDR1 and CDR2 sequences are LGHNA and YSLEER. The CDR3 totals 15 residues. V dropped 1 base and J dropped 10 bases, with 17 bases sitting between them. The DNA for the CDR3 is TGCGCCAGCAGCCAAGGACTTTTGCGGAGCCGGGAGCAGTTCTTC. Protein: CASSQGLLRSREQFF.

The CDR3 is CAISGRQVYGYTF. The CDR3 DNA reads as TGTGCCATCAGTGGGCGTCAGGTATATGGCTACACCTTC. V and J are TRBV10-3 and TRBJ1-2; D ambiguous. Trimming removed 4 bases at V and 5 bases at J, with 11 bases between. Germline V CDR1 and CDR2: ENHRY, SYGVKD. The CDR3 runs to 13 residues.

The chain is built from TRBV5-3 and TRBJ2-7; tentatively, D is TRBD1 (6 bases). TRBV5-3 is reported as an ORF; its role is uncertain. V lost 0 bases to trimming and J lost 3 bases, with 13 bases between them. The CDR3 covers 15 residues. This chain's CDR3 is CARSLEGQSYYEQYV. The CDR3 nucleotides read TGTGCCAGAAGCTTGGAAGGACAGAGTTACTACGAGCAGTACGTC.

The chain uses TRBV7-6 and TRBJ2-2, with D tentatively TRBD2 (5 bases). Trimming removed 4 bases at V and 0 bases at J, with 12 bases between. Germline V gene data show CDR1 as SGHVS and CDR2 as FNYEAQ. This CDR3 contains 16 residues. CDR3 region: CASSYDYLANTGELFF. CDR3 in DNA: TGTGCCAGCAGCTACGACTACCTCGCGAACACCGGGGAGCTGTTTTTT.

CDR3 sequence: CASSSTLNQPQHF. CDR3 in DNA: TGTGCCAGCAGCTCTACCCTCAATCAGCCCCAGCATTTT. The rearrangement joins TRBV6-6 to TRBJ1-5; D ambiguous. The V end was cut by 6 bases, the J end by 3 bases, with 9 bases between. The CDR3 consists of 13 residues. CDR1 and CDR2 (germline): MNHNY, SVGAGI (reference sequence).

The V and J genes are TRBV10-3 and TRBJ2-6; 8 bases are shared with TRBD1. The CDR3 sequence is 17 residues long. J lost 0 bases, V lost 6 bases, and 7 bases had no gene match. Germline V gene data show CDR1 as ENHRY and CDR2 as SYGVKD. CDR3 in amino acids: CAISLTGDSSGANVLTF. CDR3 coding DNA: TGTGCCATCAGCTTGACAGGGGACAGCTCTGGGGCCAACGTCCTGACTTTC.

In this sample, this clone turned up once. CDR3 amino acids: CASSLESVLDYNEQFF. The CDR3 DNA is TGCGCCAGCAGCTTAGAGAGCGTCTTAGACTACAATGAGCAGTTCTTC. The chain uses TRBV5-1 and TRBJ2-1; no clear D. This CDR3 has 16 amino acids. Trimming shortened V by 2 bases and J by 3 bases, and 15 bases separated the two germline ends. In germline, CDR1 is SGHRS, CDR2 YFSETQ.

The chain links TRBV10-1 to TRBJ2-3; 16 nucleotides agree with TRBD2. CDR3 length: 17 residues. Trimming at V came to 5 bases and at J to 4 bases, leaving 6 bases not matched to a gene. Per the germline V gene, CDR1 is WNHNN and CDR2 is SYGVQD (reference sequence). The CDR3 is CASSPGLAGGLSDTQYF. As DNA, the CDR3 is TGCGCCAGCAGTCCGGGACTAGCGGGGGGGCTTTCAGATACGCAGTATTTT.

In nucleotides, the CDR3 is TGTGCCAGCAGCTCCCCGGGACAGTACCAACGGGGGGGGCAGTATTTT. It specifies CASSSPGQYQRGGQYF. The chain has TRBV7-9 and TRBJ2-3, with D possibly TRBD2 on 8 matching bases. This CDR3 contains 16 residues. The germline gives CDR1 SEHNR, CDR2 FQNEAQ (reference sequence). V was cut by 4 bases and J by 11 bases, with 25 bases left in between.

The rearrangement uses TRBV5-6 and TRBJ1-2; D is possibly TRBD1 (6 bases). CDR3 length: 14 amino acids. CDR1 is SGHDT, CDR2 YYEEEE, per germline. The V gene lost 0 bases and the J gene lost 5 bases, with 11 bases spanning the gap. The CDR3 sequence is CASSLGDIRYGYTF. CDR3 in DNA: TGTGCCAGCAGCTTGGGGGACATACGATATGGCTACACCTTC. The entire variable domain, with the rest obtained from reference TRBV5-6 and TRBJ1-2, is as follows: DAGVTQSPTHLIKTRGQQVTLRCSPKSGHDTVSWYQQALGQGPQFIFQYYEEEERQRGNFPDRFSGHQFPNYSSELNVNALLLGDSALYLCASSLGDIRYGYTFGSGTRLTVV.

The rearrangement uses TRBV7-2 and TRBJ1-6, with D unclear. From germline, CDR1 is SGHTA and CDR2 FQGNSA. The V and J ends lost 3 bases and 11 bases respectively, with 11 bases between them. The CDR3 is 13 residues long. CDR3 in amino acids: CASSFSRSTPLHF. The DNA for the CDR3 is TGTGCCAGCAGCTTCTCCAGAAGTACACCCCTCCACTTT.

The rearrangement links TRBV12-5 to TRBJ2-7; D is undetermined. The germline gives CDR1 LGHNT, CDR2 FRNRAP. V gave up 11 bases and J gave up 3 bases, with 11 bases separating them. CDR3 length equals 11 residues. The CDR3: CAPTTNYEQYV. In nucleotides, the CDR3 is TGTGCTCCTACCACCAACTACGAGCAGTACGTC.

This chain connects TRBV24-1 to TRBJ1-1, with D perhaps TRBD1 (5 bases). Trimming pared 3 bases from V and 3 bases from J, leaving 13 bases between. CDR1 and CDR2 from the germline V gene are KGHDR and SFDVKD. The CDR3 covers 15 residues. CDR3 coding DNA: TGTGCCACCAGTGATCCGAAAATAGGGGACACTGAAGCTTTCTTT. It codes for CATSDPKIGDTEAFF.

This chain connects TRBV2 to TRBJ2-7; D is unresolved. Germline V gives CDR1 SNHLY, CDR2 FYNNEI. The CDR3 has 13 amino acids. Trimming left V 3 bases short and J 4 bases short, with 10 bases between. The DNA of the CDR3 is TGTGCCAGCAGTGAGTTCAGAGGATACGAGCAGTACGTC. Amino acids: CASSEFRGYEQYV.

The chain carries TRBV10-3 and TRBJ2-1, with TRBD1 matching 9 bases. CDR1 is ENHRY, CDR2 SYGVKD, per germline. The CDR3 length is 13 residues. J lost 7 bases, V lost 2 bases, and 0 bases had no gene match. The CDR3, as DNA: TGTGCCATCAGTGAGGACAGGGGGAATGAGCAGTTCTTC. Translating gives CAISEDRGNEQFF.

V usage is TRBV18 and J usage is TRBJ2-5; tentatively, D is TRBD1 (6 bases). In germline, CDR1 is KGHSH, CDR2 LQKENI. Trimming pared 5 bases from V and 14 bases from J, leaving 21 bases between. The CDR3 spans 13 residues. CDR3 amino acids: CASSTAEQGMSYF. The CDR3, as DNA: TGTGCCAGCTCAACAGCTGAACAGGGAATGAGTTACTTC.

This rearrangement joins TRBV7-6 to TRBJ1-2, with 10 bases matching TRBD1. V was pared by 5 bases and J by 3 bases, with 3 bases of the junction left unmatched. Germline V CDR1 and CDR2: SGHVS, FNYEAQ. CDR3 length: 14 amino acids. The CDR3 spells CASSGTGADYGYTF. The CDR3 region has the DNA TGTGCCAGCAGCGGGACAGGGGCCGACTATGGCTACACCTTC.